Presented here are 9 T cell receptor beta chains from one specimen sequenced in a study of blood T cell repertoires in COVID-19. TCRdb's copy holds only in-frame clones and misses some; the assay was immunoSEQ multiplex PCR. Altogether about 73,000 clones are present, 60% to 80% being singletons, with the ten largest covering around 2.3%. Sequencing was performed on peripheral blood. These receptors came from a man in his sixties or seventies with COVID-19, enrolled during active disease.

The rearrangement uses TRBV29-1 and TRBJ1-3, with D perhaps TRBD1 (5 bases). Germline V lookup: CDR1 SQVTM, CDR2 ANQGSEA. CDR3 length: 13 amino acids. Trimming took 4 bases from V and 2 from J, leaving 9 bases between them. The CDR3: CSVGGGAGNTIYF. The CDR3 DNA reads as TGCAGCGTTGGCGGAGGGGCTGGAAACACCATATATTTT.

This clone has ten or more counts. The CDR3 spells CASSPRGSSGTRSKNIQYF. CDR3 in DNA: TGTGCCAGCAGCCCCCGGGGGTCTAGCGGGACGAGGTCCAAAAACATTCAGTACTTC. The chain carries TRBV27 and TRBJ2-4; 9 nucleotides match TRBD2. The CDR3 is made up of 19 amino acids. CDR1 and CDR2 from the germline V gene are MNHEY and SMNVEV (reference sequence). V shed 6 bases, J shed 2 bases, and the junction held 17 bases outside the gene matches.

The chain recombines TRBV7-2 with TRBJ2-1; TRBD2 is a possible D gene (6 bases). Germline CDR1 SGHTA, CDR2 FQGNSA. This CDR3 contains 16 residues. The ends were cut back, 0 bases at V and 6 bases at J, with 15 bases in the middle. The CDR3 DNA follows: TGTGCCAGCAGCTTAGCGTTAGCAGCGGGCGGCAATGAGCAGTTCTTC. It encodes CASSLALAAGGNEQFF. The full variable domain, completed using reference TRBV7-2 and TRBJ2-1, is GAGVSQSPSNKVTEKGKDVELRCDPISGHTALYWYRQSLGQGLEFLIYFQGNSAPDKSGLPSDRFSAERTGGSVSTLTIQRTQQEDSAVYLCASSLALAAGGNEQFFGPGTRLTVL.

This rearrangement joins TRBV10-1 to TRBJ1-6, with D possibly TRBD1 on 6 matching bases. The CDR3 has 15 amino acids. Germline CDR1 and CDR2: WNHNN and SYGVQD (reference sequence). V was cut by 3 bases and J by 6 bases, with 12 bases left in between. CDR3 loop: CASSEKGHFNSPLHF. The CDR3 region has the DNA TGCGCCAGCAGTGAAAAGGGACACTTTAATTCACCCCTCCACTTT.

The chain is built from TRBV5-5 and TRBJ2-7, with 9 bases lining up with TRBD1. The CDR3 loop spans 15 amino acids. V lost 1 base to trimming and J lost 7 bases; unmatched junction nucleotides: 9. The V gene's germline CDR1 is SGHKS and CDR2 YYEKEE (reference sequence). The CDR3 is CASSLLTGGLEEQYF. CDR3 coding DNA: TGTGCCAGCAGCTTGTTGACAGGGGGTCTGGAGGAGCAGTACTTC.

The table lists this clone with a count of one. Other DNA sequences in this specimen translate into the identical CDR3. The V and J genes are TRBV11-2 and TRBJ2-3; no clear D. The CDR3 sequence is 12 residues long. V shed 4 bases and J shed 0 bases, with 2 bases lying between them. Germline CDR1 and CDR2: SGHAT and FQNNGV. CDR3 sequence: CASSSSTDTQYF. In DNA, the CDR3 is TGTGCCAGCAGCTCAAGCACAGATACGCAGTATTTT.

V is TRBV6-2 or TRBV6-3 and J is TRBJ2-5; 7 nucleotides agree with TRBD2. Germline CDR1 is MNHEY and CDR2 is SVGEGT. The CDR3 contains 15 residues. The trim removed 5 bases at V and 4 bases at J, leaving 10 bases unmatched. CDR3 loop: CASSGGSGMGETQYF. The CDR3 nucleotides read TGTGCCAGCAGTGGGGGAAGCGGGATGGGAGAGACCCAGTACTTC.

V usage is TRBV29-1 and J usage is TRBJ1-1; no clear D. The CDR3 contains 13 residues. V was trimmed by 7 bases and J by 5 bases, leaving 17 bases between them. Germline V gene sequence: CDR1 SQVTM, CDR2 ANQGSEA. CDR3 bases: TGCAGCGCCAGTGGAGGTTTCGAAACTGAAGCTTTCTTT. This translates into CSASGGFETEAFF. Using reference TRBV29-1 and TRBJ1-1 for the parts outside the CDR3, the full variable domain is SAVISQKPSRDICQRGTSLTIQCQVDSQVTMMFWYRQQPGQSLTLIATANQGSEATYESGFVIDKFPISRPNLTFSTLTVSNMSPEDSSIYLCSASGGFETEAFFGQGTRLTVV.

The chain recombines TRBV7-2 with TRBJ1-3; no reliable D call. CDR3 length: 15 residues. V lost 3 bases to trimming and J lost 0 bases, with 9 bases between them. Germline values: CDR1 SGHTA, CDR2 FQGNSA. The CDR3 sequence: CASSFPGLSGNTIYF. The CDR3 DNA is TGTGCCAGCAGCTTCCCCGGTCTCTCTGGAAACACCATATATTTT.